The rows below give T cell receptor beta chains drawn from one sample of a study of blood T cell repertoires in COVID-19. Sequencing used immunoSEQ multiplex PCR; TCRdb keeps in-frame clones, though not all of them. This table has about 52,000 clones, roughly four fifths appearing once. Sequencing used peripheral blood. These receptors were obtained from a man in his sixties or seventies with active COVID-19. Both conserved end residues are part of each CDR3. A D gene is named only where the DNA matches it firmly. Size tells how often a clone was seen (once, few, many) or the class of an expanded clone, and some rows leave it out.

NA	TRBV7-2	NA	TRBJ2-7	CASSPFQGTYEQYF	TGTGCCAGCAGCCCATTTCAGGGAACCTACGAGCAGTACTTC
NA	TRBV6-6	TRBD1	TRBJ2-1	CASSYSGQVYNEQFF	TGTGCCAGCAGTTATAGTGGACAGGTTTACAATGAGCAGTTCTTC
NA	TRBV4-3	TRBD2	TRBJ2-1	CASSASARGAYNEQFF	TGCGCCAGCAGCGCGAGTGCGCGGGGGGCCTACAATGAGCAGTTCTTC
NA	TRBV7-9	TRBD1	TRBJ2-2	CASSHRGGQKNTGELFF	TGTGCCAGCAGCCATCGAGGGGGACAGAAGAACACCGGGGAGCTGTTTTTT
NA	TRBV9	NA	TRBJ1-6	CASSVDGADNSPLHF	TGTGCCAGCAGCGTAGATGGGGCAGATAATTCACCCCTCCACTTT
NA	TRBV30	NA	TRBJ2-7	CAWSDGQLIAYEQYF	TGTGCCTGGAGCGACGGACAGCTAATTGCCTACGAGCAGTACTTC
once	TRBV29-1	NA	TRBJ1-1	CSVRRDTEAFF	TGCAGCGTACGGAGAGACACTGAAGCTTTCTTT
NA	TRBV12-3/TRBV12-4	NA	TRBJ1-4	CASSFGGTEKLFF	TGTGCCAGCAGTTTTGGGGGGACTGAAAAACTGTTTTTT
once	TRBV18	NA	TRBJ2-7	CASSLSGSPYEQYF	TGTGCCAGCTCACTGTCGGGGAGCCCCTACGAGCAGTACTTC
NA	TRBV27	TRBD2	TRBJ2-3	CASRIGLAGGQDTQYF	TGTGCCAGCAGAATAGGACTAGCGGGGGGCCAAGATACGCAGTATTTT
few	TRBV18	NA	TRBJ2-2	CASSLYGTNTGELFF	TGTGCCAGCTCACTCTACGGGACGAACACCGGGGAGCTGTTTTTT
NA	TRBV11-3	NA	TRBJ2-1	CASSLEVASYNEQFF	TGTGCCAGCAGCTTAGAGGTAGCGTCCTACAATGAGCAGTTCTTC
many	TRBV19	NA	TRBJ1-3	CASSIASLSGNTIYF	TGTGCCAGTAGTATAGCGAGTTTATCTGGAAACACCATATATTTT
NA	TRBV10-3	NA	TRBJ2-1	CAIRRGQTQGNEQFF	TGTGCCATCAGAAGAGGACAGACCCAAGGCAATGAGCAGTTCTTC
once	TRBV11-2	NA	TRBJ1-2	CASIDGKQGSCDGYTF	TGTGCCAGCATTGACGGGAAACAGGGTTCCTGCGATGGCTACACCTTC
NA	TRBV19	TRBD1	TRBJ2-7	CASSKVGQGAYEQYF	TGTGCCAGTAGTAAAGTGGGACAGGGGGCGTACGAGCAGTACTTC
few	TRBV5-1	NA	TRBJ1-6	CASSYTGYSYNSPLHF	TGCGCCAGCAGCTATACAGGTTACTCCTATAATTCACCCCTCCACTTT
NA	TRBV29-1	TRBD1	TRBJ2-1	CSATGQGTYNEQFF	TGCAGCGCCACGGGACAGGGAACCTACAATGAGCAGTTCTTC
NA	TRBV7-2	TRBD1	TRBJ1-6	CASSPRAGGNSPLHF	TGTGCCAGCAGTCCTCGTGCAGGGGGCAACTCACCCCTCCACTTT
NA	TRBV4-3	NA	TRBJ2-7	CASSQEAVNSYEQYF	TGCGCCAGCAGCCAAGAGGCAGTGAACTCCTACGAGCAGTACTTC
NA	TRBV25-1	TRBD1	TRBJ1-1	CASSDLDRANTEAFF	TGTGCCAGCAGTGATTTAGACAGGGCGAACACTGAAGCTTTCTTT
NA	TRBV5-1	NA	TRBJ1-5	CASSEGGGNQPQHF	TGCGCCAGCAGCGAAGGGGGGGGTAATCAGCCCCAGCATTTT
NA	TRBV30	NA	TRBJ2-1	CAWSPGSYNEQFF	TGTGCCTGGAGTCCGGGGTCCTACAATGAGCAGTTCTTC
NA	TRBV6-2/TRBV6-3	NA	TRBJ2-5	CASSPRATGTQYF	TGTGCCAGCAGCCCGCGGGCGACTGGGACCCAGTACTTC
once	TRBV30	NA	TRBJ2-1	CAWSIGGGHNEQFF	TGTGCCTGGAGCATAGGGGGTGGCCACAATGAGCAGTTCTTC
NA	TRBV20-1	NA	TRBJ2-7	CSAYILHEQYF	TGCAGTGCTTATATACTCCACGAGCAGTACTTC
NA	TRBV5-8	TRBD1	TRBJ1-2	CASSLGQGAGYGYTF	TGTGCCAGCAGCTTGGGGCAGGGGGCGGGCTATGGCTACACCTTC
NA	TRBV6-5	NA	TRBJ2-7	CASSSGVRAYEQYF	TGTGCCAGCAGTTCAGGGGTTAGGGCCTACGAGCAGTACTTC
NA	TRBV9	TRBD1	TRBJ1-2	CASSVAGTGNYGYTF	TGTGCCAGCAGCGTAGCCGGGACAGGGAACTATGGCTACACCTTC
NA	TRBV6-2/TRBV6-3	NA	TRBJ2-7	CASSTDATGRGPYEQYF	TGTGCCAGCAGTACCGATGCGACAGGTCGGGGCCCCTACGAGCAGTACTTC
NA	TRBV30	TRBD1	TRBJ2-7	CAWSVTPPQTGGYEQYF	TGTGCCTGGAGTGTTACCCCCCCCCAGACAGGGGGCTACGAGCAGTACTTC
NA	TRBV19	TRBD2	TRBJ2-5	CASSMGGILETQYF	TGTGCCAGTAGTATGGGAGGGATCTTAGAGACCCAGTACTTC
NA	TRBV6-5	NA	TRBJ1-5	CASRQGYSNQPQHF	TGTGCCAGCAGACAGGGATATAGCAATCAGCCCCAGCATTTT
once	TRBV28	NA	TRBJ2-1	CASSRVGSSYNEQFF	TGTGCCAGCAGCCGGGTAGGGAGCTCCTACAATGAGCAGTTCTTC
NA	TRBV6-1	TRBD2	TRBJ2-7	CASSESSGGLGEQYF	TGTGCCAGCAGTGAAAGTAGCGGGGGGCTCGGCGAGCAGTACTTC
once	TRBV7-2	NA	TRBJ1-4	CASSPRGVHNEKLFF	TGTGCCAGCAGCCCCCGGGGGGTTCATAATGAAAAACTGTTTTTT
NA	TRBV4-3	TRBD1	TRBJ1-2	CASSQGQGPYYGYTF	TGCGCCAGCAGCCAGGGACAGGGCCCGTACTATGGCTACACCTTC
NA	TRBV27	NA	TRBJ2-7	CASSLDNSYEQYF	TGTGCCAGCAGTTTAGACAACTCCTACGAGCAGTACTTC
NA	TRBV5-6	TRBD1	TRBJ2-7	CASRATGAYEQYF	TGTGCCAGCAGGGCCACAGGGGCCTACGAGCAGTACTTC
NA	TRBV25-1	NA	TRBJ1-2	CASSEMTGRQDYGYTF	TGTGCCAGCAGTGAAATGACGGGCAGACAGGACTATGGCTACACCTTC
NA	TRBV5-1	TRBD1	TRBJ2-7	CASSLGDSPSGEQYF	TGCGCCAGCAGCTTGGGGGACAGCCCCTCGGGGGAGCAGTACTTC
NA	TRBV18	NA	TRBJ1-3	CASSPLSLSGSESGNTIYF	TGTGCCAGCTCACCACTCAGTCTTTCGGGTAGTGAGTCCGGAAACACCATATATTTT
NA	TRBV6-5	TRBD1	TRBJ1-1	CASSGTGGSEAFF	TGTGCCAGCAGCGGGACAGGGGGTTCTGAAGCTTTCTTT
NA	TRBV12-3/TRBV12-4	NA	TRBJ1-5	CASSLRGQPQHF	TGTGCCAGCAGTTTGAGGGGGCAGCCCCAGCATTTT
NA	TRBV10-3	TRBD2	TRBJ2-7	CAISKSREGYEQYF	TGTGCCATCAGCAAAAGCAGGGAGGGATACGAGCAGTACTTC
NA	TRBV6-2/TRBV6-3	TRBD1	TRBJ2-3	CASSWGQGAYTQYF	TGTGCCAGCAGTTGGGGACAGGGGGCCTATACGCAGTATTTT
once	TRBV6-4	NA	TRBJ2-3	CASSEQPGGDTQYF	TGTGCCAGCAGTGAACAACCCGGAGGAGATACGCAGTATTTT
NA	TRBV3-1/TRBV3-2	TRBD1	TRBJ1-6	CASTTGTGGSPLHF	TGTGCCAGCACCACCGGGACAGGAGGATCACCCCTCCACTTT
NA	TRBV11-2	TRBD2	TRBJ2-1	CASSPGLAGEYNEQFF	TGTGCCAGCAGCCCTGGACTAGCGGGGGAGTACAATGAGCAGTTCTTC
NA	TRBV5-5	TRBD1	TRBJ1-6	CASSSTGQANSPLHF	TGTGCCAGCAGCTCAACAGGACAGGCTAATTCACCCCTCCACTTT
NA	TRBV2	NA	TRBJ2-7	CASSPPGGPYEQYF	TGTGCCAGCAGTCCCCCCGGGGGTCCCTACGAGCAGTACTTC
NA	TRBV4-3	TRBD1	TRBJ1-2	CASSHAGTAPPEYTF	TGCGCCAGCAGCCATGCCGGGACAGCACCACCAGAGTACACCTTC
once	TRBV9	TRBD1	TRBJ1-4	CASSVGTGVEKLFF	TGTGCCAGCAGCGTGGGGACAGGGGTTGAAAAACTGTTTTTT
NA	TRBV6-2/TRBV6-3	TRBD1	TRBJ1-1	CASSYPLGQGGANTEAFF	TGTGCCAGCAGTTACCCTTTGGGACAGGGTGGTGCGAACACTGAAGCTTTCTTT
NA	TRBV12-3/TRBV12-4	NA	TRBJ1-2	CASRTGGNYGYTF	TGTGCCAGCAGAACTGGGGGGAACTATGGCTACACCTTC
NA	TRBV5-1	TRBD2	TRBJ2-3	CASSFGTSIGTDTQYF	TGCGCCAGCAGCTTCGGGACTAGCATCGGCACAGATACGCAGTATTTT
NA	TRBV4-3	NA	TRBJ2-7	CASSPSRISYEQYF	TGCGCCAGCAGCCCGTCGAGAATCTCCTACGAGCAGTACTTC
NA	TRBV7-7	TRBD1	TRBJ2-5	CASSLGTGQKETQYF	TGTGCCAGCAGCTTAGGGACAGGCCAAAAAGAGACCCAGTACTTC
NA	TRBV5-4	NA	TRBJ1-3	CASSLTGHRAPGNTIYF	TGTGCCAGCAGCCTCACAGGTCACAGGGCTCCTGGAAACACCATATATTTT